This TCR beta chain is from a study of CD8+ T cells in alopecia areata. Specified treatment: oral pan-JAK inhibitor, 5-10 mg twice daily. RNA, once extracted, was reverse transcribed into cDNA for use as the sequencing template. Sequencing used immunoSEQ multiplex PCR; TCRdb keeps in-frame clones, though not all of them. The repertoire consists of approximately 210,000 clones, with around 60% occurring once and the leading ten covering 3% to 3.5%. Trimming took off 6 bases at V and 9 bases at J, with 12 bases between the two ends. Per germline, CDR1 MGHRA and CDR2 YSYEKL. The length of the CDR3 is 13 residues.

The V gene is TRBV4-1, the J gene TRBJ1-6; a possible D gene is TRBD1 (6 bases). The sequencing here drew on CD4+ T cells sorted from blood, taken at week 4, from a patient treated with tofacitinib. The source of this sequence is a human donor with alopecia areata. CDR3 sequence: CASRGQGSSPLHF. The CDR3 nucleotides read TGCGCCAGCAGGGGGCAGGGGAGTTCACCCCTCCACTTT.